These T cell receptor beta chains were read from a single sample in a study of T cell responses to AZD1222 COVID-19 vaccine. Clones were read by immunoSEQ multiplex PCR, and TCRdb kept only the in-frame ones, dropping some. The sample consists of about 120,000 clones, roughly 90% of them appearing once. Here the sequenced sample was peripheral blood, taken on day 0 of AZD1222 vaccination. The source of these receptors is an adult in good health. Each CDR3 is given with its conserved first and last residue. D genes are given only for firm matches. Expanded clones get a size class; other rows say once, few or many, or leave the size out.

j_call clone_size v_call d_call cdr3_nt cdr3_aa
TRBJ1-6 NA TRBV27 NA TGTGCCAGCAGTTTACCGCCCTGGAAGGGCTATAATTCACCCCTCCACTTT CASSLPPWKGYNSPLHF
TRBJ1-1 NA TRBV28 TRBD1 TGTGCCAGCAGTTTATCGACGGACAGGGGTATTAACACTGAAGCTTTCTTT CASSLSTDRGINTEAFF
TRBJ1-4 NA TRBV19 NA TGTGCCAGTAGTATCGATGGCACTAATGAAAAACTGTTTTTT CASSIDGTNEKLFF
TRBJ2-2 NA TRBV4-3 NA TGCGCCAGCAGCCAAGATGAGGGCTCAAAGGACACCGGGGAGCTGTTTTTT CASSQDEGSKDTGELFF
TRBJ2-1 NA TRBV6-5 NA TGTGCCAGCAGTTACGGACTCCACCCCTACAATGAGCAGTTCTTC CASSYGLHPYNEQFF
TRBJ1-1 NA TRBV9 TRBD1 TGTGCCAGCAGCCCAGGGGGGAACACTGAAGCTTTCTTT CASSPGGNTEAFF
TRBJ1-5 NA TRBV7-9 NA TGTGCCAGCAGCTTAGGGACCCTGGGGAATCAGCCCCAGCATTTT CASSLGTLGNQPQHF
TRBJ2-2 NA TRBV5-1 NA TGCGCCAGCAGCTTGACAAGTTACAACACCGGGGAGCTGTTTTTT CASSLTSYNTGELFF
TRBJ2-1 NA TRBV19 NA TGTGCCAGTAGTATAGCATCTGAAATCAATGAGCAGTTCTTC CASSIASEINEQFF
TRBJ1-2 NA TRBV6-1 NA TGTGCCAGCAGTGAACGGGTCAAAGCTAACTATGGCTACACCTTC CASSERVKANYGYTF
TRBJ2-3 NA TRBV28 TRBD2 TGTGCCAGCAGTCTTAATCCGGGACTAGCGGGAGGCCGAGTCGGTACGCAGTATTTT CASSLNPGLAGGRVGTQYF
TRBJ2-7 NA TRBV19 NA TGTGCCAGTAGTATAGCTGCAGGGGACCCCTACGAGCAGTACTTC CASSIAAGDPYEQYF
TRBJ2-7 once TRBV20-1 NA TGCAGTGCTCTTCACAACTACGAGCAGTACTTC CSALHNYEQYF
TRBJ2-3 NA TRBV2 NA TGTGCCAGCAGTGACTACTTCCTAACTAGCACAGATACGCAGTATTTT CASSDYFLTSTDTQYF
TRBJ1-2 NA TRBV5-1 NA TGCGCCAGCAGAGTGGGGGACCAGAGCTATGGCTACACCTTC CASRVGDQSYGYTF
TRBJ1-1 once TRBV5-1 NA TGCGCCAGCAGGAGGCTGGGTTTTGTGAACACTGAAGCTTTCTTT CASRRLGFVNTEAFF
TRBJ2-3 once TRBV14 NA TGTGCCAGCAGCCGAGACCCGGGGGTATTAGGGACAGATACGCAGTATTTT CASSRDPGVLGTDTQYF
TRBJ1-6 few TRBV10-1 TRBD1 TGCGCCAGCCCACCGACTAAGGGACAGTATAATTCACCCCTCCACTTT CASPPTKGQYNSPLHF
TRBJ2-3 NA TRBV6-6 TRBD2 TGTGCCAGCAGTCGGACTAGCGGGGGGGGTGGTGTTGAGGCAGATACGCAGTATTTT CASSRTSGGGGVEADTQYF
TRBJ1-1 NA TRBV5-1 NA TGCGCCAGCGCCCTGGAGGGACGACAGAGCACTGAAGCTTTCTTT CASALEGRQSTEAFF
TRBJ2-7 once TRBV5-6 TRBD2 TGTGCCAGCAGCTTGGTGGGGGGGACCAACTACGAGCAGTACTTC CASSLVGGTNYEQYF
TRBJ1-3 NA TRBV5-8 NA TGTGCCAGCAGCTTGGAGGGAAATTCTGGAAACACCATATATTTT CASSLEGNSGNTIYF
TRBJ1-5 few TRBV6-1 NA TGTGCCAGCAGTGAAGGGAGGTCGGGCAATCAGCCCCAGCATTTT CASSEGRSGNQPQHF
TRBJ2-6 NA TRBV5-6 NA TGTGCCAGCAGCGATGGTAGTGGGGCCAACGTCCTGACTTTC CASSDGSGANVLTF
TRBJ2-7 NA TRBV9 TRBD2 TGTGCCAGCAGCACGTCTAGCGGGAGGAACGAGCAGTACTTC CASSTSSGRNEQYF
TRBJ2-4 NA TRBV7-9 TRBD2 TGTGCCAGCAGCCTAAGCGGGGGGAAAAACATTCAGTACTTC CASSLSGGKNIQYF
TRBJ1-6 few TRBV19 NA TGTGCCAGTAGTACACAGGGTTTTGGGTCACCCCTCCACTTT CASSTQGFGSPLHF
TRBJ1-2 NA TRBV19 TRBD1 TGTGCCAGTAGTGAACCAGGGGGCTATGGCTACACCTTC CASSEPGGYGYTF
TRBJ2-1 NA TRBV2 NA TGTGCCAGCAGTGGACAGACCTACAATGAGCAGTTCTTC CASSGQTYNEQFF
TRBJ1-5 NA TRBV3-1/TRBV3-2 NA TGTGCCAGCAGCCAAGATCAAGGACAAAATCAGCCCCAGCATTTT CASSQDQGQNQPQHF
TRBJ1-2 NA TRBV12-3/TRBV12-4 NA TGTGCCAGCAGCGACAGGTACTATGGCTACACCTTC CASSDRYYGYTF
TRBJ1-5 NA TRBV18 NA TGTGCCAGCTCAAGGGGTTACGGGGCCGGGGACAATCAGCCCCAGCATTTT CASSRGYGAGDNQPQHF
TRBJ2-1 NA TRBV24-1 TRBD2 TGTGCCACCAGCAGGACTAGCGGGAGAAATGAGCAGTTCTTC CATSRTSGRNEQFF
TRBJ2-2 NA TRBV12-3/TRBV12-4 NA TGTGCCAGCAGCCGTGTGGTCACCGGGGAGCTGTTTTTT CASSRVVTGELFF
TRBJ2-5 NA TRBV11-2 NA TGTGCCAGCAGCGGTGCATCTACGGGAGAGACCCAGTACTTC CASSGASTGETQYF
TRBJ2-1 NA TRBV30 TRBD2 TGTGCCTGGAGTGGTAGCGGGAGGAGCTACAATGAGCAGTTCTTC CAWSGSGRSYNEQFF
TRBJ2-1 once TRBV11-2 TRBD2 TGTGCCAGCAGCCCCTCCGCGGGGGGGCTCTACAATGAGCAGTTCTTC CASSPSAGGLYNEQFF
TRBJ2-7 NA TRBV6-2/TRBV6-3 TRBD1 TGTGCCAGCAGTCCACGACCAGGGACAGACTACTACGAGCAGTACTTC CASSPRPGTDYYEQYF
TRBJ1-1 NA TRBV9 NA TGTGCCAGCAGCGTAGTGGGGGCCGGGGAAGCTTTCTTT CASSVVGAGEAFF
TRBJ2-7 few TRBV6-6 TRBD2 TGTGCCAGCAGTTACACTAGCGAGGCCTCCTACGAGCAGTACTTC CASSYTSEASYEQYF
TRBJ1-2 NA TRBV9 NA TGTGCCAGCTCTCGGGGGGAGAACTATGGCTACACCTTC CASSRGENYGYTF